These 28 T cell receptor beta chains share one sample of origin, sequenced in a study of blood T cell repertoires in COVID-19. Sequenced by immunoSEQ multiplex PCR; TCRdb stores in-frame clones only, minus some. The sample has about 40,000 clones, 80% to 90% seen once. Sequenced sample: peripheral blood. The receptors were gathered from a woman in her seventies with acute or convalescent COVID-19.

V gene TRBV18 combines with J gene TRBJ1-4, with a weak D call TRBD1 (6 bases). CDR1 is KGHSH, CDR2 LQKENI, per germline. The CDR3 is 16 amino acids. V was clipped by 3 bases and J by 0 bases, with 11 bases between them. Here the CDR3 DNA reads TGTGCCAGCTCACCGCTGACAGGTCCAACTAATGAAAAACTGTTTTTT. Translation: CASSPLTGPTNEKLFF.

As DNA, the CDR3 is TGCGCCAGCAGCCAAGATCAAAGCGGCAGCGCGGGTGCGTCCCTCCACTTT. Translating gives CASSQDQSGSAGASLHF. The chain carries TRBV4-1 and TRBJ1-6; D is undetermined. The length of the CDR3 is 17 residues. Germline V gives CDR1 MGHRA, CDR2 YSYEKL. V was shortened by 0 bases and J by 14 bases, with 23 bases between the two germline ends.

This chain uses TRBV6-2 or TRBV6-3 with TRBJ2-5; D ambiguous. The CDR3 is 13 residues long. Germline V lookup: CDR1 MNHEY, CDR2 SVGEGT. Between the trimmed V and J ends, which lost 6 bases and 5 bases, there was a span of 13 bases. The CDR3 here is CASSSVPPETQYF. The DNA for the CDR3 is TGTGCCAGCAGCTCAGTCCCCCCGGAGACCCAGTACTTC.

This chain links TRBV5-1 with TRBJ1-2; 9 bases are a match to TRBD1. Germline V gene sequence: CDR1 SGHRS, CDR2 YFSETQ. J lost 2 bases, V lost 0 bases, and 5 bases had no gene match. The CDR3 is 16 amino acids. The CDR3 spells CASSLAQGAENYGYTF. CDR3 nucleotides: TGCGCCAGCAGCTTGGCACAGGGGGCAGAGAACTATGGCTACACCTTC.

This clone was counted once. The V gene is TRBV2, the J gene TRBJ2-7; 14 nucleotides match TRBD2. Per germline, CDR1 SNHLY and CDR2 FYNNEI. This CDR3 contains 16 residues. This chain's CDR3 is CASWSGGLAGGPVEDV. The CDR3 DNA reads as TGTGCCAGCTGGTCGGGTGGACTAGCGGGGGGTCCCGTGGAGGACGTC.

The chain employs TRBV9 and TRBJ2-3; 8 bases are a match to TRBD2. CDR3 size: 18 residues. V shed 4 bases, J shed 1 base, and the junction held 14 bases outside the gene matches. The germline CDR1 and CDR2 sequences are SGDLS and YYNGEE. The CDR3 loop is CASSFRAAGLGRTDTQYF. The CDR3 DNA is TGTGCCAGCAGCTTCAGGGCCGCGGGACTAGGGCGCACAGATACGCAGTATTTT.

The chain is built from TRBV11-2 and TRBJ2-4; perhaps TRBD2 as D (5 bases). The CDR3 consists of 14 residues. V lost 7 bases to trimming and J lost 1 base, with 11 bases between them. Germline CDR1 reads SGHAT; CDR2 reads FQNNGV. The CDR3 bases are TGTGCCAGCAACGAACTAGGGGCCAAAAACATTCAGTACTTC. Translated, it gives CASNELGAKNIQYF.

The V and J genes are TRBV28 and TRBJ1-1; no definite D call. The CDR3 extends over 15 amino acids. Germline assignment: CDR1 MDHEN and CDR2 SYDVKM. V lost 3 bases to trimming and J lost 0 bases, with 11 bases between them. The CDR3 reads CASSFSRQMNTEAFF. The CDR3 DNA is TGTGCCAGCAGTTTTTCCCGTCAGATGAACACTGAAGCTTTCTTT.

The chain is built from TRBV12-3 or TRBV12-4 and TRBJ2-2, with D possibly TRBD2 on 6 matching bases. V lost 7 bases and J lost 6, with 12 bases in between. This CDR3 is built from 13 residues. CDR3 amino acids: CASTQLAPGELFF. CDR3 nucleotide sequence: TGTGCCAGCACCCAACTAGCTCCCGGGGAGCTGTTTTTT.

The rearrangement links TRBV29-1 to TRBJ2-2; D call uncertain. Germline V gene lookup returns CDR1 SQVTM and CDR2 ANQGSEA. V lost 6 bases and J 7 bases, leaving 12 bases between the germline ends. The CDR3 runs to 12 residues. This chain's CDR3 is CSVAPTGGELFF. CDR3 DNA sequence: TGCAGCGTCGCCCCCACCGGCGGGGAGCTGTTTTTT.

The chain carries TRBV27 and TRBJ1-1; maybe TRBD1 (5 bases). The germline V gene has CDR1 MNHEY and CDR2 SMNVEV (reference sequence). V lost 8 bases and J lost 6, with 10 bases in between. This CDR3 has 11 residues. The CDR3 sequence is CASSQGPEAFF. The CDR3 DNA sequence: TGTGCCAGCTCTCAGGGCCCTGAAGCTTTCTTT.

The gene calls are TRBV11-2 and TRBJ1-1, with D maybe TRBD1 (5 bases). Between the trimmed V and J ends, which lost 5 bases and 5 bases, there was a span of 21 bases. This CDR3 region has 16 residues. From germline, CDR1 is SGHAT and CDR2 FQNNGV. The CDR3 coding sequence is TGTGCCAGCAGCCGCCCAGGGATGGTTGGGCTAACTGAAGCTTTCTTT. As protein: CASSRPGMVGLTEAFF.

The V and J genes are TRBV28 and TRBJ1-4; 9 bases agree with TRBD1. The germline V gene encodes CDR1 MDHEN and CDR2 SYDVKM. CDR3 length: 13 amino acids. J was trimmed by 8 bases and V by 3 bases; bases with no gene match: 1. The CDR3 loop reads CASSFGTGEKLFF. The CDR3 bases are TGTGCCAGCAGTTTCGGGACAGGGGAAAAACTGTTTTTT.

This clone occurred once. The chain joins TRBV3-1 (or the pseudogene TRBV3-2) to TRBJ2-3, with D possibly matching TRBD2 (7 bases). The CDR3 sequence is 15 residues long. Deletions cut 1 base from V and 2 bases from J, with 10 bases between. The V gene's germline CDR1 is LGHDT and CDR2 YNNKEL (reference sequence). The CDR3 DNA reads TGTGCCAGCAGCCAAGGGGGGGGCTTCACAGATACGCAGTATTTT. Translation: CASSQGGGFTDTQYF.

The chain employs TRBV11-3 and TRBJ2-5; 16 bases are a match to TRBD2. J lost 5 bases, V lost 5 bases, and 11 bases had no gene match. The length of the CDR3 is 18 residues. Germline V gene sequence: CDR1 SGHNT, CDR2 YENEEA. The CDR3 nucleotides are TGTGCCAGCAGCCCGATCCCGGGACTAGCGGGAGGGAGGGAGACCCAGTACTTC. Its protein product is CASSPIPGLAGGRETQYF.

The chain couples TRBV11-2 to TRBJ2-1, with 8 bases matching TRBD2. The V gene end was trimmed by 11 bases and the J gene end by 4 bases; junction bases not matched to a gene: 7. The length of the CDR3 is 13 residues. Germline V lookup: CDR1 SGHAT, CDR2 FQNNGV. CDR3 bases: TGTGCCGCAGCCACGGGAGGGTACAATGAGCAGTTCTTC. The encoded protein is CAAATGGYNEQFF. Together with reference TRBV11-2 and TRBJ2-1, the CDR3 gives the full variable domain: EAGVAQSPRYKIIEKRQSVAFWCNPISGHATLYWYQQILGQGPKLLIQFQNNGVVDDSQLPKDRFSAERLKGVDSTLKIQPAKLEDSAVYLCAAATGGYNEQFFGPGTRLTVL.

The CDR3 reads CATRTTGTGNTGELFF. CDR3 DNA: TGTGCCACCAGGACCACCGGGACAGGGAACACCGGGGAGCTGTTTTTT. The rearrangement joins TRBV24-1 to TRBJ2-2; 8 nucleotides agree with TRBD1. The CDR3 is made up of 16 amino acids. Trimming cost V 7 bases and J 1 base; bases outside gene matches: 7. Per the germline V gene, CDR1 is KGHDR and CDR2 is SFDVKD.

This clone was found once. CDR3 in amino acids: CASSRGGPGEAYEQYV. The CDR3 DNA is TGTGCCAGCAGCCGAGGGGGCCCAGGTGAAGCCTACGAGCAGTACGTC. V gene TRBV5-4 combines with J gene TRBJ2-7; TRBD1 agrees at 7 bases. V dropped 4 bases and J dropped 2; count of bases not matched to a gene: 12. Germline V gives CDR1 SGHNT, CDR2 YYREEE (reference sequence). CDR3 size: 16 residues.

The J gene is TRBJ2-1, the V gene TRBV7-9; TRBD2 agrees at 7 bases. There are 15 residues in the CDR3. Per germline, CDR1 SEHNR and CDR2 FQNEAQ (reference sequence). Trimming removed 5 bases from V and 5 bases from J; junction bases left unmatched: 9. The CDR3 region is CASSPFQREDNEQFF. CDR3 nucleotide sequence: TGTGCCAGCAGCCCCTTCCAGCGGGAAGACAATGAGCAGTTCTTC.

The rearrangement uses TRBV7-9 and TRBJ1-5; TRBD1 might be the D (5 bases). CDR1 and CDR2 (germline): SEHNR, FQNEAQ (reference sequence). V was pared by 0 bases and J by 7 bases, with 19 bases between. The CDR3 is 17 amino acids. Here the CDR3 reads CASSLALSGMQIQPQHF. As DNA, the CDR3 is TGTGCCAGCAGCTTAGCGCTCTCAGGGATGCAAATACAGCCCCAGCATTTT.

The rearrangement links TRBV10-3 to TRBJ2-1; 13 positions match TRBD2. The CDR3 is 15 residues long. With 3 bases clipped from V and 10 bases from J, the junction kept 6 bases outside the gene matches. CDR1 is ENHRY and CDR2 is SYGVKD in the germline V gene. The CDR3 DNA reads TGTGCCATCAGTGAAGGACTAGCGGGAGTTCGAGAGCAGTTCTTC. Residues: CAISEGLAGVREQFF.

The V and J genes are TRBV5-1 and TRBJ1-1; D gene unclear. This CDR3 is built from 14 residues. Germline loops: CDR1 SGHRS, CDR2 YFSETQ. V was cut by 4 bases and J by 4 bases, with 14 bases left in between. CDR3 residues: CASSPSGGSTEAFF. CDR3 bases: TGCGCCAGCAGCCCCAGCGGAGGGAGCACTGAAGCTTTCTTT.

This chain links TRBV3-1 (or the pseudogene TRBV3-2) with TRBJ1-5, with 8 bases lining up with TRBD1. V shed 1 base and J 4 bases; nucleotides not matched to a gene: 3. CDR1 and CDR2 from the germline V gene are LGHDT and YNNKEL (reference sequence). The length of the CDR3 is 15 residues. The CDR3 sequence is CASSQAGDRNQPQHF. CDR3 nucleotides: TGTGCCAGCAGCCAAGCCGGGGACAGGAATCAGCCCCAGCATTTT.

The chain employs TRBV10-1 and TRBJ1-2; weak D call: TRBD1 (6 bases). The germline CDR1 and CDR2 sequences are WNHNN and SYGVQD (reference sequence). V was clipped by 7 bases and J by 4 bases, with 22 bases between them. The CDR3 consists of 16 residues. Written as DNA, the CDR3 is TGCGCCAGCATTCGACAGGCGTCGCCCTTTCTCTATGGCTACACCTTC. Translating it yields CASIRQASPFLYGYTF.

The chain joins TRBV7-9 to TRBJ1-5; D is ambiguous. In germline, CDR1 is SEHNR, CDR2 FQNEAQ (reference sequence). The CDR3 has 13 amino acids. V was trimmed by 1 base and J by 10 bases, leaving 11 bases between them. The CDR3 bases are TGTGCCAGCAGCTTAGATCAAGAGGGCCCCCAGCATTTT. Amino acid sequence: CASSLDQEGPQHF.

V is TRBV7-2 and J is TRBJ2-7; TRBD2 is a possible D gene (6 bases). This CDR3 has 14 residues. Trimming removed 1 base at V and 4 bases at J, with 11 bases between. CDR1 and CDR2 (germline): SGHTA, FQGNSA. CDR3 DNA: TGTGCCAGCAGCTTAGGGCCGGGAGAGTACGAGCAGTACGTC. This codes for CASSLGPGEYEQYV.

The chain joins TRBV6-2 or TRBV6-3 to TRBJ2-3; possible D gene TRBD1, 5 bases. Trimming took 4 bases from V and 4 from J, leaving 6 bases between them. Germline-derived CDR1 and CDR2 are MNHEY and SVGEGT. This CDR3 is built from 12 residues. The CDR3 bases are TGTGCCAGCAGTTCACAGGCAGATACGCAGTATTTT. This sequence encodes CASSSQADTQYF.

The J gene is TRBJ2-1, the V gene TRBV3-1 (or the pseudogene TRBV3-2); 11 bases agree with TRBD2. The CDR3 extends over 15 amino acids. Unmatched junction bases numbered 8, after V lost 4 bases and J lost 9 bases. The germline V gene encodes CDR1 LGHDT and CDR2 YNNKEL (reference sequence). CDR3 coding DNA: TGTGCCAGCAGCCCTGGTATAGCGGGAGGGGTTGAGCAGTTCTTC. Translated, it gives CASSPGIAGGVEQFF.